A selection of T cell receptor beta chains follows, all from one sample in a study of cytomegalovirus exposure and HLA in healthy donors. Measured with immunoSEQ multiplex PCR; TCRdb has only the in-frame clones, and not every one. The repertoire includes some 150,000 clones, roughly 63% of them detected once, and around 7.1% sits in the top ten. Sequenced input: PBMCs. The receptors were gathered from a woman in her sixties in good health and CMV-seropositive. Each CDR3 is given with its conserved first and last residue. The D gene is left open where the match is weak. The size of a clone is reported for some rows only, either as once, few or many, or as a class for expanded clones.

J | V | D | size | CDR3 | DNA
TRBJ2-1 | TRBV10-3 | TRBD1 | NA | CAISARGSDEQFF | TGTGCCATCAGTGCCAGGGGGTCCGATGAGCAGTTCTTC
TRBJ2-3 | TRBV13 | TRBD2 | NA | CASSTLAGGLPDTQYF | TGTGCCAGCAGCACACTAGCGGGAGGGCTCCCAGATACGCAGTATTTT
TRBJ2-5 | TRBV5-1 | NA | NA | CASSLGTGVPQETQYF | TGCGCCAGCAGCCTCGGGACGGGGGTCCCTCAAGAGACCCAGTACTTC
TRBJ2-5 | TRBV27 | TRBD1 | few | CASSSPSGQGDETQYF | TGTGCCAGCAGTTCCCCTTCAGGACAGGGTGATGAGACCCAGTACTTC
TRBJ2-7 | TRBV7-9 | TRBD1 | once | CASSPLPGQGPYEQYF | TGTGCCAGCAGCCCGCTTCCGGGACAGGGTCCCTACGAGCAGTACTTC
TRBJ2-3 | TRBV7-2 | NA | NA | CASSQYTTDTQYF | TGTGCCAGCAGCCAGTACACCACAGATACGCAGTATTTT
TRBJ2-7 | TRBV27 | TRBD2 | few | CASSLGTSGSYEQYF | TGTGCCAGCAGTTTAGGGACTAGCGGATCCTACGAGCAGTACTTC
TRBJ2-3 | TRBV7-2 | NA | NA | CASSPVGGVADTQYF | TGTGCCAGCAGCCCGGTAGGGGGTGTTGCAGATACGCAGTATTTT
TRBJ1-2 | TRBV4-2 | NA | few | CASSREGGGGYTF | TGTGCCAGCAGCCGGGAAGGGGGGGGTGGCTACACCTTC
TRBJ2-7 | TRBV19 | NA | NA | CASRPGSSYEQYF | TGTGCCAGTCGACCGGGTTCCAGCTACGAGCAGTACTTC
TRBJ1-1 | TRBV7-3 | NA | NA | CASSPTVNTEAFF | TGTGCCAGCAGCCCGACAGTGAACACTGAAGCTTTCTTT
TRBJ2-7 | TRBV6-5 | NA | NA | CASGSILANYEQYF | TGTGCCAGCGGCTCGATCCTAGCGAACTACGAGCAGTACTTC
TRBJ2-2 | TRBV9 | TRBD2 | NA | CASSVMGLPSNTGELFF | TGTGCCAGCAGCGTCATGGGACTACCGTCGAACACCGGGGAGCTGTTTTTT
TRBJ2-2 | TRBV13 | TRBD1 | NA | CASTQGVTGELFF | TGTGCCAGCACACAGGGGGTCACCGGGGAGCTGTTTTTT
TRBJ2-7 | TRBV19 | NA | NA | CASSISPRYEQYF | TGTGCCAGTAGTATAAGTCCCAGGTACGAGCAGTACTTC
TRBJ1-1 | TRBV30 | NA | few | CAWTYGEGWTEAFF | TGTGCCTGGACCTACGGAGAGGGTTGGACTGAAGCTTTCTTT
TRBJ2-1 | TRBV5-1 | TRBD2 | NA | CASSLAALAGDNEQFF | TGCGCCAGCAGCTTGGCTGCGCTAGCGGGGGACAATGAGCAGTTCTTC
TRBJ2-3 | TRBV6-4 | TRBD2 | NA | CASSDVGGPIEDTQYF | TGTGCCAGCAGTGACGTGGGAGGGCCTATCGAGGATACGCAGTATTTT
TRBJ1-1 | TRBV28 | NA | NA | CASSLGLEAFF | TGTGCCAGCAGTCTGGGGCTGGAGGCTTTCTTT
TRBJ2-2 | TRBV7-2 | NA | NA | CASSLAPLAGTGELFF | TGTGCCAGCAGCTTAGCCCCCCTAGCCGGCACCGGGGAGCTGTTTTTT
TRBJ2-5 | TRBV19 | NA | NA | CASSIRTQETQYF | TGTGCCAGTAGTATTCGGACTCAAGAGACCCAGTACTTC
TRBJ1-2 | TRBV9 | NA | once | CASSPSPGSHYGYTF | TGTGCCAGCAGCCCCAGCCCAGGGTCCCACTATGGCTACACCTTC
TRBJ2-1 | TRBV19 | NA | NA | CASRTQSYNEQFF | TGTGCCAGTAGAACACAGTCCTACAATGAGCAGTTCTTC
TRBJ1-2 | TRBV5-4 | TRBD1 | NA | CASSLGDSPNYGYTF | TGTGCCAGCAGCTTGGGGGACAGCCCCAACTATGGCTACACCTTC
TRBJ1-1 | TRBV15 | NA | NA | CATSSRVLDTEAFF | TGTGCCACCAGCAGTCGCGTTTTGGACACTGAAGCTTTCTTT
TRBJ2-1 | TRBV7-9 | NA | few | CASSPDNEQFF | TGTGCCAGCAGCCCGGACAATGAGCAGTTCTTC
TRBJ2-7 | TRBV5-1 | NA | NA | CASSLGRYEQYF | TGCGCCAGCAGCTTGGGCCGGTACGAGCAGTACTTC
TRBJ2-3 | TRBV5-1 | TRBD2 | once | CASSLPLAGLTDTQYF | TGCGCCAGCAGCTTACCTCTAGCGGGGCTCACAGATACGCAGTATTTT
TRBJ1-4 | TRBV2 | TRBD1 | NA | CASSVQGQTNEKLFF | TGTGCCAGCAGTGTACAGGGGCAAACTAATGAAAAACTGTTTTTT
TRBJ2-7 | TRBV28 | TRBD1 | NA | CASGKQGANHEQYF | TGTGCCAGCGGCAAACAGGGGGCAAATCACGAGCAGTACTTC
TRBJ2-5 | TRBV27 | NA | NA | CASSVTREEETQYF | TGTGCCAGCAGCGTGACGAGGGAGGAAGAGACCCAGTACTTC